The 27 T cell receptor beta chains given below trace back to one sample, sequenced in a study of blood T cell repertoires in COVID-19. The table came from immunoSEQ multiplex PCR; TCRdb's copy has only in-frame clones and leaves some out. Among about 84,000 clones, 65% to 85% were seen once, and the ten largest hold 25% to 35%. Sequenced input: peripheral blood. These receptors were collected from a woman older than 75 with acute or convalescent COVID-19.

The J gene is TRBJ2-3, the V gene TRBV4-2; 11 bases map to TRBD2. The CDR3 is 15 residues long. V lost 2 bases, J lost 5 bases, and 3 bases stayed unmatched. Germline V CDR1 and CDR2: LGHNA, YNFKEQ. The CDR3 sequence: CASSQYSGREDTQYF. For the CDR3, the DNA is TGTGCCAGCAGCCAATATAGCGGGAGGGAAGATACGCAGTATTTT.

This chain links TRBV5-1 with TRBJ2-1, with D tentatively TRBD2 (5 bases). The CDR3 loop spans 11 amino acids. Deletions cut 7 bases from V and 9 bases from J, with 11 bases between. CDR1 is SGHRS and CDR2 is YFSETQ in the germline V gene. This chain's CDR3 is CASGSSGEQFF. The CDR3 nucleotides are TGCGCCAGCGGGAGTTCAGGTGAGCAGTTCTTC.

This clone was counted once. The chain is built from TRBV5-1 and TRBJ1-2; 10 positions match TRBD1. Germline CDR1 and CDR2: SGHRS and YFSETQ. The CDR3 totals 14 residues. J gave up 2 bases and V 4 bases, and 2 bases lay outside the gene matches. The CDR3 DNA reads TGCGCCAGCAGCCAGGGACAGGGGAACTATGGCTACACCTTC. The encoded protein is CASSQGQGNYGYTF.

The rearrangement uses TRBV2 and TRBJ2-7; TRBD1 aligns across 10 bases. With V trimmed by 5 bases and J by 3 bases, 4 bases remained unmatched. CDR1 and CDR2 (germline): SNHLY, FYNNEI. CDR3 length: 14 amino acids. The chain's CDR3 is CASSKDRGVYEQYF. The CDR3 DNA is TGTGCCAGCAGTAAGGACAGGGGGGTCTACGAGCAGTACTTC.

This clone was picked up a small number of times. The chain recombines TRBV29-1 with TRBJ1-1, with no clear D. V was trimmed by 0 bases and J by 5 bases, leaving 16 bases between them. The CDR3 sequence is 15 residues long. CDR1 is SQVTM, CDR2 ANQGSEA, per germline. For the CDR3, the DNA is TGCAGCGTTGAAGAGCGGCCCTATGGTGGGACTGAAGCTTTCTTT. Translation gives CSVEERPYGGTEAFF.

V is TRBV3-1 (or the pseudogene TRBV3-2) and J is TRBJ1-2; 9 bases align to TRBD1. The germline CDR1 and CDR2 sequences are LGHDT and YNNKEL (reference sequence). The CDR3 contains 15 residues. The V segment lost 5 bases and the J segment 3 bases; nucleotides outside the gene matches: 7. The CDR3 protein is CASSGGWTGDYGYTF. CDR3 DNA: TGTGCCAGCAGCGGGGGCTGGACAGGGGACTATGGCTACACCTTC.

DNA of the CDR3: TGTGCCAGCAGCTTAGCACAGGGGGGCGATGAGCAGTTCTTC. Translating it yields CASSLAQGGDEQFF. This sequence joins TRBV11-2 and TRBJ2-1, with TRBD1 identical over 8 bases. The CDR3 runs 14 residues. Germline V gene data show CDR1 as SGHAT and CDR2 as FQNNGV. V was clipped by 1 base and J by 8 bases; unmatched bases: 4.

V is TRBV28 and J is TRBJ2-1, with 13 nucleotides matching TRBD2. The CDR3 is made up of 15 amino acids. V lost 6 bases to trimming and J lost 6 bases; unmatched junction nucleotides: 5. Germline V lookup: CDR1 MDHEN, CDR2 SYDVKM. Here the CDR3 reads CASSPGLAGRNEQFF. As DNA, the CDR3 is TGTGCCAGCAGCCCGGGACTAGCGGGACGCAATGAGCAGTTCTTC.

V usage is TRBV5-5 and J usage is TRBJ2-3; TRBD2 matches 8 bases. CDR1 is SGHKS, CDR2 YYEKEE, per germline (reference sequence). Losses at the gene ends were 0 bases for V and 6 bases for J; bases not matched to a gene: 0. The CDR3 runs to 13 residues. Here the CDR3 reads CASSLGLADTQYF. The CDR3 coding sequence is TGTGCCAGCAGCTTGGGACTAGCGGATACGCAGTATTTT. Looking up the rest from reference TRBV5-5 and TRBJ2-3 gives the full variable domain: DAGVTQSPTHLIKTRGQQVTLRCSPISGHKSVSWYQQVLGQGPQFIFQYYEKEERGRGNFPDRFSARQFPNYSSELNVNALLLGDSALYLCASSLGLADTQYFGPGTRLTVL.

This clone appeared a single time. The V call is TRBV14, the J call TRBJ2-1, with D uncertain. V gave up 0 bases and J gave up 4 bases, with 7 bases separating them. Germline V gives CDR1 SGHDN, CDR2 FVKESK. This CDR3 comprises 14 residues. The CDR3 DNA follows: TGTGCCAGCAGCCAAGACGGGTTGTACAATGAGCAGTTCTTC. It yields the protein CASSQDGLYNEQFF.

V usage is TRBV5-6 and J usage is TRBJ1-2; 7 bases fit TRBD1. V lost 4 bases to trimming and J lost 8 bases; unmatched junction nucleotides: 11. Per the germline V gene, CDR1 is SGHDT and CDR2 is YYEEEE. The CDR3 length is 14 residues. CDR3 region: CASSGQTGMFGYTF. CDR3 coding DNA: TGTGCCAGCAGCGGCCAGACAGGGATGTTCGGCTACACCTTC.

The chain has TRBV5-1 and TRBJ1-4; 9 bases are a match to TRBD1. This CDR3 is built from 15 residues. The germline V gene has CDR1 SGHRS and CDR2 YFSETQ. V trimming: 2 bases; J trimming: 3 bases; junction bases outside the gene matches: 2. The CDR3 DNA follows: TGCGCCAGCAGCTTACAGGGGGCTGCTAATGAAAAACTGTTTTTT. This codes for CASSLQGAANEKLFF.

CDR3 nucleotides: TGCGCCAGCGGGGACAGGGGGTACGAGCAGTACTTC. This translates into CASGDRGYEQYF. The chain recombines TRBV5-1 with TRBJ2-7, with 11 bases fitting TRBD1. CDR1 SGHRS and CDR2 YFSETQ come from the germline V gene. V was clipped by 7 bases and J by 4 bases; unmatched bases: 1. CDR3 length: 12 residues.

This sequence joins TRBV20-1 and TRBJ1-2, with D tentatively TRBD1 (5 bases). V lost 3 bases to trimming and J lost 3 bases, with 8 bases between them. The CDR3 runs 12 residues. From germline, CDR1 is DFQATT and CDR2 SNEGSKA (reference sequence). The DNA for the CDR3 is TGCAGTGCTAGTAAAGGGGACTATGGCTACACCTTC. This sequence encodes CSASKGDYGYTF.

This sequence joins TRBV28 and TRBJ2-3; unclear D gene. The germline V gene encodes CDR1 MDHEN and CDR2 SYDVKM. The CDR3 spans 17 residues. The ends were cut back, 5 bases at V and 0 bases at J, with 18 bases in the middle. CDR3 sequence reads: CASSPLRGLTSTDTQYF. The CDR3 region has the DNA TGTGCCAGCAGTCCCCTTCGTGGGCTCACTAGCACAGATACGCAGTATTTT. Full variable domain (outside the CDR3, taken from reference TRBV28 and TRBJ2-3): DVKVTQSSRYLVKRTGEKVFLECVQDMDHENMFWYRQDPGLGLRLIYFSYDVKMKEKGDIPEGYSVSREKKERFSLILESASTNQTSMYLCASSPLRGLTSTDTQYFGPGTRLTVL.

The count of this clone is one. The chain combines TRBV6-5 with TRBJ2-7; 8 positions match TRBD2. The trim removed 2 bases at V and 2 bases at J, leaving 8 bases unmatched. Looked up from germline, CDR1 is MNHEY and CDR2 is SVGAGI. This CDR3 contains 16 residues. The CDR3, as DNA: TGTGCCAGCAGTTACGGTTTTGCGGGAGGCCCCTACGAGCAGTACTTC. Translated, it gives CASSYGFAGGPYEQYF.

This chain connects TRBV15 to TRBJ2-1, with 7 bases lining up with TRBD1. V shed 7 bases, J shed 9 bases, and the junction held 3 bases outside the gene matches. The CDR3 has 11 residues. CDR1 is LNHNV, CDR2 YYDKDF, per germline (reference sequence). In DNA form, the CDR3 reads TGTGCCACCAAGGGACAGACTGAGCAGTTCTTC. Translation: CATKGQTEQFF. Complete variable domain (other parts from reference TRBV15 and TRBJ2-1): DAMVIQNPRYQVTQFGKPVTLSCSQTLNHNVMYWYQQKSSQAPKLLFHYYDKDFNNEADTPDNFQSRRPNTSFCFLDIRSPGLGDTAMYLCATKGQTEQFFGPGTRLTVL.

V usage is TRBV29-1 and J usage is TRBJ1-4; weak D call: TRBD1 (5 bases). The CDR3 length is 14 residues. V lost 6 bases and J lost 1, with 12 bases in between. Looked up from germline, CDR1 is SQVTM and CDR2 is ANQGSEA. The CDR3 protein is CSVAAGGTNEKLFF. Written as DNA, the CDR3 is TGCAGCGTCGCCGCGGGGGGAACTAATGAAAAACTGTTTTTT.

The genes are TRBV21-1 and TRBJ2-7; the table assigns TRBD2, which was not confirmed against the DNA. TRBV21-1 is an annotated pseudogene. The CDR3 is made up of 17 amino acids. The CDR3 here is CASSKSSHTSGSVEQYF. In DNA form, the CDR3 reads TGTGCCAGCAGCAAAAGTTCTCATACTAGCGGGAGTGTCGAGCAGTACTTC.

The chain joins TRBV20-1 to TRBJ2-4; the match to TRBD1 covers 8 bases. The V gene's germline CDR1 is DFQATT and CDR2 SNEGSKA (reference sequence). Trimming cost V 6 bases and J 12 bases; bases outside gene matches: 4. The CDR3 is 10 amino acids. CDR3 loop: CSARQGPQYF. The DNA of the CDR3 is TGCAGTGCGAGACAGGGGCCTCAGTACTTC.

This chain uses TRBV3-1 (or the pseudogene TRBV3-2) with TRBJ2-1; D is ambiguous. From germline, CDR1 is LGHDT and CDR2 YNNKEL (reference sequence). The CDR3 contains 18 residues. Deletions cut 8 bases from V and 3 bases from J, with 26 bases between. The CDR3 loop reads CASSTGAVRRAIYNEQFF. In DNA form, the CDR3 reads TGTGCCAGCTCGACGGGTGCCGTCCGTAGAGCAATCTACAATGAGCAGTTCTTC.

The chain carries TRBV18 and TRBJ2-1; 12 nucleotides align to TRBD2. Germline lookup yields CDR1 KGHSH and CDR2 LQKENI. The V gene end was trimmed by 6 bases and the J gene end by 9 bases; junction bases not matched to a gene: 18. This CDR3 region has 18 residues. CDR3 nucleotides: TGTGCCAGCTCCCAGGCCGGGACTAGCGGGTTTAATGGTGGTGAGCAGTTCTTC. It specifies CASSQAGTSGFNGGEQFF.

This chain links TRBV27 with TRBJ2-3, with 8 bases lining up with TRBD2. After removal of 8 bases from V and 3 bases from J, the junction contained 10 bases not matched to a gene. CDR1 and CDR2 (germline): MNHEY, SMNVEV (reference sequence). The CDR3 contains 15 residues. This CDR3 reads CASGIGRERTDTQYF. The CDR3, as DNA: TGTGCCAGCGGGATCGGGAGGGAACGGACAGATACGCAGTATTTT.

The chain employs TRBV11-2 and TRBJ2-2, with 9 bases aligning to TRBD2. Germline CDR1 reads SGHAT; CDR2 reads FQNNGV. V dropped 4 bases and J dropped 5; count of bases not matched to a gene: 11. CDR3 length: 17 amino acids. CDR3 protein: CASSSLGAGGGTGELFF. The CDR3, as DNA: TGTGCCAGCAGCTCATTGGGAGCGGGAGGAGGAACCGGGGAGCTGTTTTTT. The full variable domain, in which reference TRBV11-2 and TRBJ2-2 provide the parts outside the CDR3, is EAGVAQSPRYKIIEKRQSVAFWCNPISGHATLYWYQQILGQGPKLLIQFQNNGVVDDSQLPKDRFSAERLKGVDSTLKIQPAKLEDSAVYLCASSSLGAGGGTGELFFGEGSRLTVL.

Only a few counts were recorded for this clone. The chain carries TRBV7-3 and TRBJ1-1; 7 bases match TRBD1. The CDR3 is 14 residues long. Germline CDR1 reads SGHTA; CDR2 reads FQGTGA. The V gene end was trimmed by 0 bases and the J gene end by 4 bases; junction bases not matched to a gene: 2. CDR3 sequence reads: CASSLTGQSTEAFF. In DNA, the CDR3 is TGTGCCAGCAGCTTAACGGGACAGAGCACTGAAGCTTTCTTT.

The chain carries TRBV19 and TRBJ1-5, with 8 bases lining up with TRBD1. Germline CDR1 and CDR2: LNHDA and SQIVND (reference sequence). After removal of 9 bases from V and 5 bases from J, the junction contained 6 bases not matched to a gene. The CDR3 extends over 13 amino acids. This chain's CDR3 is CASGQGGDQPQHF. The CDR3 nucleotides are TGTGCCAGCGGACAGGGAGGGGATCAGCCCCAGCATTTT.

V usage is TRBV7-2 and J usage is TRBJ2-1; a weak D match, TRBD2 (7 bases). The germline V gene encodes CDR1 SGHTA and CDR2 FQGNSA. The CDR3 sequence is 14 residues long. Trimming stripped 2 bases from V and 9 bases from J, with 14 bases between. The CDR3 sequence: CASSLMRGGGEQFF. The DNA of the CDR3 is TGTGCCAGCAGCTTAATGCGGGGAGGGGGTGAGCAGTTCTTC. Based on the CDR3 plus reference TRBV7-2 and TRBJ2-1, the full variable domain is GAGVSQSPSNKVTEKGKDVELRCDPISGHTALYWYRQSLGQGLEFLIYFQGNSAPDKSGLPSDRFSAERTGGSVSTLTIQRTQQEDSAVYLCASSLMRGGGEQFFGPGTRLTVL.